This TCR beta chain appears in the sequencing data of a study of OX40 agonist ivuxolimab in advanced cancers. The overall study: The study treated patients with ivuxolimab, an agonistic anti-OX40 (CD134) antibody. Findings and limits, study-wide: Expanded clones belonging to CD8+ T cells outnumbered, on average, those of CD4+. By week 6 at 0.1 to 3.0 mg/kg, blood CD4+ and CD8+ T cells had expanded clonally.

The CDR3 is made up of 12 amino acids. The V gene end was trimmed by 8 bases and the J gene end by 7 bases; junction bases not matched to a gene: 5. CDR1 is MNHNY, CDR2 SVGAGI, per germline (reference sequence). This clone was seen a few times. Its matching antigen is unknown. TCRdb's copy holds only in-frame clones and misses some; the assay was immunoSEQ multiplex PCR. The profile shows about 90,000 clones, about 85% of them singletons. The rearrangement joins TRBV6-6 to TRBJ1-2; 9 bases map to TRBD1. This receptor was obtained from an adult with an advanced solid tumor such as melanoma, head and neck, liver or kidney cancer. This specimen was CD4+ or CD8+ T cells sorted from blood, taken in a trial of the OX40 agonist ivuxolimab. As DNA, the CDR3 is TGTGCCAGCTGGACAGGGGACGCTGGCTACACCTTC. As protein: CASWTGDAGYTF.